This TCR beta chain derives from a study of blood T cell repertoires in COVID-19. Study background: From the United States, Italy and Spain came samples of acute and convalescent COVID-19.

Germline V CDR1 and CDR2: LNHDA, SQIVND (reference sequence). The length of the CDR3 is 14 residues. V dropped 8 bases and J dropped 0 bases, with 12 bases sitting between them. This clone was recorded a few times. TCRdb's copy holds only in-frame clones and misses some; the assay was immunoSEQ multiplex PCR. The sample includes about 200,000 clones, over 60% seen only once; the top ten take about 5.5%. J is TRBJ2-3 and V is TRBV19, with D perhaps matching TRBD1 (5 bases). The source is a woman aged 70-85 years with acute or convalescent COVID-19. Sequences were obtained from peripheral blood. CDR3 nucleotides: TGTGCCAGTCGACAGTCATCTAGCACAGATACGCAGTATTTT. Its protein is CASRQSSSTDTQYF.